This entry lists 3 T cell receptor beta chains sequenced from one sample in a study of CD8+CD57+ T cells in acquired aplastic anemia. The use of genomic DNA as template underpinned the TCR beta VDJ and CDR3 profiling. MiXCR, applied by TCRdb to the reads, yields one record per CDR3 protein. The sample has around 180,000 distinct CDR3 sequences, approximately 60% seen once. The specimen was sorted CD4+, CD8+, or CD8+CD57+ T cells (not recorded which) from PBMCs. The receptors stem from a human donor in good health.

The V and J genes are TRBV7-8 and TRBJ2-5; D not certain. With 5 bases removed from V and 1 base from J, the gap between germline ends came to 11 bases. The CDR3 runs to 14 residues. From germline, CDR1 is SGHVS and CDR2 FQNEAQ. The CDR3 protein is CASSPRRSQETQYF. The CDR3 coding sequence is TGTGCCAGCAGCCCCCGTCGCAGCCAAGAGACCCAGTACTTC.

The rearrangement uses TRBV2 and TRBJ2-7; D may be TRBD2 (7 bases). Trimming shortened V by 2 bases and J by 1 base, and 12 bases separated the two germline ends. The germline gives CDR1 SNHLY, CDR2 FYNNEI. The CDR3 is made up of 15 amino acids. CDR3 nucleotide sequence: TGTGCCAGCAGTGAACCAGGGGAGGGGTCCTACGAGCAGTACTTC. Translation gives CASSEPGEGSYEQYF.

Concerning this clonotype itself: With a much larger clone just one base away, this may be a read error. The genes are TRBV11-2 and TRBJ2-1, with D unclear. There are 12 residues in the CDR3. Germline V gene data show CDR1 as SGHAT and CDR2 as FQNNGV. The CDR3 sequence is CVSSLARNEQFF. The DNA for the CDR3 is TGTGTCAGCAGCTTAGCCCGCAATGAGCAGTTCTTC.